This T cell receptor (beta chain) was sequenced for a study of control samples from healthy donors and cancer patients. This table comes from immunoSEQ multiplex PCR, and its TCRdb copy is limited to in-frame clones, with some not included. Of 150,000 to 180,000 clones listed, approximately 96% are singletons. The sequenced material came from blood. This clonotype was obtained from a man between 35 and 55 years old in good health.

CDR3 sequence reads: CASRPSSGNTIYF. The CDR3 DNA reads TGTGCCAGCAGACCCAGCTCTGGAAACACCATATATTTT. The chain employs TRBV6-5 and TRBJ1-3; D gene ambiguous. With 6 bases removed from V and 0 bases from J, the gap between germline ends came to 6 bases. The CDR3 spans 13 residues. From germline, CDR1 is MNHEY and CDR2 SVGAGI.